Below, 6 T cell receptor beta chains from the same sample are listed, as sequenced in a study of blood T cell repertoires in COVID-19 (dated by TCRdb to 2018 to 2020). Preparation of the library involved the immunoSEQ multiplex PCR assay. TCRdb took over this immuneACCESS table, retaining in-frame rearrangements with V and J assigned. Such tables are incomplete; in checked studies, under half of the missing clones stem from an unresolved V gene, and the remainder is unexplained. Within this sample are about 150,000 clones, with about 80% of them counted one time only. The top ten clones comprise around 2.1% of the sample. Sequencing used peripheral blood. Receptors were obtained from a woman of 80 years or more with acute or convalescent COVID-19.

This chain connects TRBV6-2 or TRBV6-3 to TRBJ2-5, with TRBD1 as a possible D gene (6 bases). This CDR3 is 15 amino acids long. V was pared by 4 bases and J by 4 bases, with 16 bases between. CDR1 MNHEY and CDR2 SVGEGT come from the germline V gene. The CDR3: CASSFRDRSIETQYF. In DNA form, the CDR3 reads TGTGCCAGCAGTTTCCGAGACAGGAGTATAGAGACCCAGTACTTC.

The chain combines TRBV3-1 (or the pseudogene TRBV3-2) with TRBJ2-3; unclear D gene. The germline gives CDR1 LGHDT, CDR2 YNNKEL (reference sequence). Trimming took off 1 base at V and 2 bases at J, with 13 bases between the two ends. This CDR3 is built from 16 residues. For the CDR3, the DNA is TGTGCCAGCAGCCAAGTTTCTGCCACTTCCACAGATACGCAGTATTTT. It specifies CASSQVSATSTDTQYF.

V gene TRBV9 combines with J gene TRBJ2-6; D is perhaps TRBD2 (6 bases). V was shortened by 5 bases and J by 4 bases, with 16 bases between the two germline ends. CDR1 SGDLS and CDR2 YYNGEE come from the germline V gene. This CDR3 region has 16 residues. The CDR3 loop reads CASSSTRRAGANVLTF. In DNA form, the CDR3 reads TGTGCCAGCAGTTCAACTCGGAGGGCAGGGGCCAACGTCCTGACTTTC.

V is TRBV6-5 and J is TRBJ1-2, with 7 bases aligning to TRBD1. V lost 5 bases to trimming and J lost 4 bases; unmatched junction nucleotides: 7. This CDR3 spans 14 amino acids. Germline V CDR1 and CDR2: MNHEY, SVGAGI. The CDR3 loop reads CASSRQGTGYGYTF. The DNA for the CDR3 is TGTGCCAGCAGTAGACAGGGCACAGGCTATGGCTACACCTTC.

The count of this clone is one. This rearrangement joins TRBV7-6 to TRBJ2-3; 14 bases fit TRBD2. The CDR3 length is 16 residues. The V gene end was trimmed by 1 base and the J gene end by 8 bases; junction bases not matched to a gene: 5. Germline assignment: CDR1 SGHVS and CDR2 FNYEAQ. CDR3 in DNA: TGTGCCAGCAGCTTAGAGGGACTAGCGGGAGCCGTTACGCAGTATTTT. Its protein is CASSLEGLAGAVTQYF.

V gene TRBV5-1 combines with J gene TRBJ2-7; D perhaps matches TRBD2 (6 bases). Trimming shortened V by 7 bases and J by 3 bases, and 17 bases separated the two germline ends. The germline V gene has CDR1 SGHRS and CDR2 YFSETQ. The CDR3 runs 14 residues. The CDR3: CASSLILGSYEQYF. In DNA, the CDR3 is TGCGCCAGCTCCCTAATCCTCGGGAGCTACGAGCAGTACTTC.